One sample yielded the 31 T cell receptor beta chains listed below, sequenced in a study of cytomegalovirus exposure and HLA in healthy donors. The data were produced by immunoSEQ multiplex PCR, yet TCRdb's version contains in-frame clones alone and is incomplete. The table records 100,000 to 150,000 clones, roughly 95% of them present only once. The sample taken for sequencing was PBMCs. All receptors derive from a man younger than 35 in good health and CMV-seronegative.

The chain employs TRBV5-1 and TRBJ1-2; 9 bases align to TRBD1. This CDR3 spans 18 amino acids. Germline CDR1 and CDR2: SGHRS and YFSETQ. V was clipped by 4 bases and J by 3 bases; unmatched bases: 16. The CDR3 DNA is TGCGCCAGCAGCCCAACGCACAAGGGACAGGGTAGGCACTATGGCTACACCTTC. The encoded protein is CASSPTHKGQGRHYGYTF.

The rearrangement links TRBV11-3 to TRBJ2-7, with D tentatively TRBD1 (6 bases). The CDR3 totals 13 residues. Germline CDR1 SGHNT, CDR2 YENEEA. The germline V and J ends were trimmed by 7 bases and 6 bases, with 16 bases remaining between them. The CDR3: CASNPRTEGEQYF. For the CDR3, the DNA is TGTGCCAGCAACCCTCGGACAGAGGGCGAGCAGTACTTC.

The V and J genes are TRBV7-3 and TRBJ2-1; 9 nucleotides align to TRBD2. Germline values: CDR1 SGHTA, CDR2 FQGTGA. The V gene end was trimmed by 5 bases and the J gene end by 10 bases; junction bases not matched to a gene: 12. This CDR3 region has 15 residues. CDR3 coding DNA: TGTGCCAGCAGCCCCCCGGGACTAGCATCCCGCGAGCAGTTCTTC. This sequence encodes CASSPPGLASREQFF.

For the CDR3, the DNA is TGTGCCAGCAGCGTATCGCAGTCTCTAGCCAAAAACATTCAGTACTTC. This encodes CASSVSQSLAKNIQYF. The rearrangement uses TRBV9 and TRBJ2-4, with D unresolved. Per the germline V gene, CDR1 is SGDLS and CDR2 is YYNGEE. V was clipped by 1 base and J by 0 bases, with 11 bases between them. The CDR3 length is 16 residues.

The genes are TRBV30 and TRBJ2-5; D might be TRBD1 (7 bases). The CDR3 sequence is 13 residues long. Trimming took 5 bases from V and 1 from J, leaving 11 bases between them. The germline V gene encodes CDR1 GTSNPN and CDR2 SVGIG (reference sequence). The chain's CDR3 is CAWARDSQETQYF. In DNA, the CDR3 is TGTGCCTGGGCGCGGGACAGCCAAGAGACCCAGTACTTC.

This chain uses TRBV9 with TRBJ2-2; 10 nucleotides line up with TRBD2. CDR3 size: 16 residues. The J segment lost 1 base and the V segment lost 3 bases, leaving 3 bases of the junction unmatched. The germline V gene has CDR1 SGDLS and CDR2 YYNGEE. The CDR3 spells CASSAGLAVNTGELFF. The DNA for the CDR3 is TGTGCCAGCAGCGCCGGACTAGCGGTGAACACCGGGGAGCTGTTTTTT.

The chain carries TRBV11-1 and TRBJ2-1, with 13 bases that match TRBD2. The CDR3 has 17 amino acids. V dropped 1 base and J dropped 6; count of bases not matched to a gene: 6. The germline V gene encodes CDR1 SGHAT and CDR2 FQDESV (reference sequence). CDR3 nucleotides: TGTGCCAGCAGCTTAGAAGCCCGGACTAGCGGGAGCAATGAGCAGTTCTTC. This encodes CASSLEARTSGSNEQFF. The variable domain in full, with the rest retrieved from reference TRBV11-1 and TRBJ2-1, is EAEVAQSPRYKITEKSQAVAFWCDPISGHATLYWYRQILGQGPELLVQFQDESVVDDSQLPKDRFSAERLKGVDSTLKIQPAELGDSAMYLCASSLEARTSGSNEQFFGPGTRLTVL.

This CDR3 is CAWSSLEEAFF. The CDR3 bases are TGTGCCTGGAGTAGCCTGGAGGAAGCTTTCTTT. V gene TRBV30 combines with J gene TRBJ1-1; D unclear. CDR3 length: 11 residues. The germline CDR1 and CDR2 sequences are GTSNPN and SVGIG (reference sequence). The V gene lost 2 bases and the J gene lost 8 bases, with 9 bases spanning the gap.

V is TRBV7-2 and J is TRBJ2-5, with a weak D call TRBD2 (5 bases). In germline, CDR1 is SGHTA, CDR2 FQGNSA. Trimming took off 0 bases at V and 5 bases at J, with 7 bases between the two ends. The CDR3 contains 13 residues. In DNA, the CDR3 is TGTGCCAGCAGCTTAGCTAGCGAGGAGACCCAGTACTTC. Translated, it gives CASSLASEETQYF. Full variable domain (outside the CDR3, taken from reference TRBV7-2 and TRBJ2-5): GAGVSQSPSNKVTEKGKDVELRCDPISGHTALYWYRQSLGQGLEFLIYFQGNSAPDKSGLPSDRFSAERTGGSVSTLTIQRTQQEDSAVYLCASSLASEETQYFGPGTRLLVL.

V and J are TRBV28 and TRBJ2-1, with D uncertain. The V end lost 3 bases, the J end lost 7 bases, and 4 bases lay between the germline ends. The CDR3 loop spans 11 amino acids. Germline CDR1 MDHEN, CDR2 SYDVKM. Here the CDR3 DNA reads TGTGCCAGCAGTTTCATGAATGAGCAGTTCTTC. Translating it yields CASSFMNEQFF.

The chain combines TRBV29-1 with TRBJ2-3, with TRBD2 identical over 16 bases. Trimming at V came to 7 bases and at J to 6 bases, leaving 10 bases not matched to a gene. From germline, CDR1 is SQVTM and CDR2 ANQGSEA. The CDR3 spans 16 residues. The CDR3 region is CSGAGTSGRAGDTQYF. Here the CDR3 DNA reads TGCAGCGGAGCCGGGACTAGCGGGAGGGCCGGGGATACGCAGTATTTT.

The V call is TRBV6-1, the J call TRBJ1-5; 7 bases align to TRBD1. Germline V lookup: CDR1 MNHNS, CDR2 SASEGT. With 10 bases clipped from V and 3 bases from J, the junction kept 12 bases outside the gene matches. The CDR3 length is 15 residues. This CDR3 reads CATRDSDSFNQPQHF. The CDR3, as DNA: TGTGCCACCAGGGACAGCGATTCCTTCAATCAGCCCCAGCATTTT.

In its sample, this clone was seen once. The chain links TRBV10-3 to TRBJ2-2; D is possibly TRBD2 (7 bases). V lost 8 bases and J 5 bases, leaving 24 bases between the germline ends. This CDR3 has 17 amino acids. The germline CDR1 and CDR2 sequences are ENHRY and SYGVKD. Here the CDR3 DNA reads TGTGCCATCGGGGGGGGAGATGGCAGGGGAAGAACCGGGGAGCTGTTTTTT. Translation gives CAIGGGDGRGRTGELFF.

The chain recombines TRBV5-4 with TRBJ1-2, with a tentative D call TRBD1 (6 bases). Germline V CDR1 and CDR2: SGHNT, YYREEE (reference sequence). Trimming removed 1 base at V and 10 bases at J, with 14 bases between. The length of the CDR3 is 13 residues. As DNA, the CDR3 is TGTGCCAGCAGCTTGTCTTTACAGGGAGACTACACCTTC. The encoded protein is CASSLSLQGDYTF.

This clone has only a few counts. The chain couples TRBV6-6 to TRBJ1-5; 7 bases map to TRBD1. The CDR3 runs 14 residues. Germline V gives CDR1 MNHNY, CDR2 SVGAGI (reference sequence). J gave up 4 bases and V 6 bases, and 6 bases lay outside the gene matches. DNA of the CDR3: TGTGCCAGCAGCCAGGGGGACCTTAATCAGCCCCAGCATTTT. This gives the protein CASSQGDLNQPQHF.

In regard to this clone: Other DNA sequences in this specimen translate into the identical CDR3. This rearrangement joins TRBV9 to TRBJ2-1, with 9 nucleotides matching TRBD2. The CDR3 is 15 amino acids. The V and J ends lost 0 bases and 2 bases, in that order; junction bases with no gene match: 0. From germline, CDR1 is SGDLS and CDR2 YYNGEE. The CDR3 DNA reads TGTGCCAGCAGCGTAGTAGCGGGGGCCTACAATGAGCAGTTCTTC. Its protein is CASSVVAGAYNEQFF. The whole variable domain, filled in from reference TRBV9 and TRBJ2-1, reads DSGVTQTPKHLITATGQRVTLRCSPRSGDLSVYWYQQSLDQGLQFLIQYYNGEERAKGNILERFSAQQFPDLHSELNLSSLELGDSALYFCASSVVAGAYNEQFFGPGTRLTVL.

This rearrangement joins TRBV30 to TRBJ1-5; D uncertain. There are 13 residues in the CDR3. CDR1 is GTSNPN and CDR2 is SVGIG in the germline V gene (reference sequence). Trimming shortened V by 4 bases and J by 3 bases, and 10 bases separated the two germline ends. The CDR3 region has the DNA TGTGCCTGGAACAAAGTCCCCAATCAGCCCCAGCATTTT. Translation: CAWNKVPNQPQHF.

J is TRBJ2-7 and V is TRBV19; 8 bases align to TRBD1. Germline V CDR1 and CDR2: LNHDA, SQIVND (reference sequence). The ends lost 8 bases at V and 6 bases at J; junction bases unmatched: 9. The CDR3 is 13 amino acids. The CDR3 DNA follows: TGTGCCAGTTCCGCACGGACAGGGTTCGAGCAGTACTTC. It yields the protein CASSARTGFEQYF.

The CDR3 sequence: CATQGTTYNEQFF. In DNA form, the CDR3 reads TGTGCCACCCAGGGGACTACCTACAATGAGCAGTTCTTC. The chain combines TRBV6-6 with TRBJ2-1, with D tentatively TRBD2 (7 bases). This CDR3 region has 13 residues. Trimming stripped 10 bases from V and 2 bases from J, with 12 bases between. Germline V lookup: CDR1 MNHNY, CDR2 SVGAGI (reference sequence).

The chain uses TRBV5-4 and TRBJ2-3; TRBD2 matches 7 bases. This CDR3 region has 16 residues. Germline values: CDR1 SGHNT, CDR2 YYREEE (reference sequence). V shed 3 bases and J 5 bases; nucleotides not matched to a gene: 12. The CDR3 here is CASSSGLDMAVDTQYF. DNA for the CDR3: TGTGCCAGCAGCTCCGGACTAGATATGGCGGTAGATACGCAGTATTTT. Full variable domain (remainder filled in from reference TRBV5-4 and TRBJ2-3): ETGVTQSPTHLIKTRGQQVTLRCSSQSGHNTVSWYQQALGQGPQFIFQYYREEENGRGNFPPRFSGLQFPNYSSELNVNALELDDSALYLCASSSGLDMAVDTQYFGPGTRLTVL.

V is TRBV7-2 and J is TRBJ2-5, with 8 positions matching TRBD2. The J segment lost 1 base and the V segment lost 0 bases, leaving 10 bases of the junction unmatched. Looked up from germline, CDR1 is SGHTA and CDR2 is FQGNSA. The CDR3 spans 18 residues. DNA for the CDR3: TGTGCCAGCAGCTTAGCCCCCCCACTAGCGGTAATCCAAGAGACCCAGTACTTC. It specifies CASSLAPPLAVIQETQYF.

In this sample, this clone turned up once. J is TRBJ2-5 and V is TRBV27; TRBD2 is a possible D gene (6 bases). The V and J ends lost 0 bases and 4 bases respectively, with 9 bases between them. There are 14 residues in the CDR3. Germline-derived CDR1 and CDR2 are MNHEY and SMNVEV (reference sequence). DNA of the CDR3: TGTGCCAGCAGTTTATCGATCGGGGGAGAGACCCAGTACTTC. This sequence encodes CASSLSIGGETQYF.

The gene calls are TRBV13 and TRBJ2-7; 7 nucleotides match TRBD2. The CDR3 runs to 14 residues. CDR1 PRHDT and CDR2 FYEKMQ come from the germline V gene (reference sequence). V lost 3 bases and J lost 2; bases outside the gene matches: 4. The CDR3 nucleotides read TGTGCCAGCAGCTTCGCGGGAGTTACCTACGAGCAGTACTTC. It translates to CASSFAGVTYEQYF.

The chain couples TRBV19 to TRBJ2-7; a weak D match, TRBD2 (6 bases). The CDR3 consists of 14 residues. Looked up from germline, CDR1 is LNHDA and CDR2 is SQIVND (reference sequence). The V gene lost 3 bases and the J gene lost 3 bases, with 12 bases spanning the gap. The chain's CDR3 is CASSITGSNYEQYF. The CDR3 DNA reads as TGTGCCAGTAGTATCACCGGGAGTAACTACGAGCAGTACTTC. Complete variable domain (other parts from reference TRBV19 and TRBJ2-7): DGGITQSPKYLFRKEGQNVTLSCEQNLNHDAMYWYRQDPGQGLRLIYYSQIVNDFQKGDIAEGYSVSREKKESFPLTVTSAQKNPTAFYLCASSITGSNYEQYFGPGTRLTVT.

The J gene is TRBJ2-3, the V gene TRBV6-6; D possibly corresponds to TRBD2 (6 bases). Trimming shortened V by 2 bases and J by 4 bases, and 10 bases separated the two germline ends. CDR3 length equals 14 residues. From germline, CDR1 is MNHNY and CDR2 SVGAGI (reference sequence). This CDR3 reads CASSYTASADTQYF. Here the CDR3 DNA reads TGTGCCAGCAGTTACACCGCTAGCGCAGATACGCAGTATTTT.

This sequence joins TRBV28 and TRBJ2-3, with TRBD2 matching over 7 bases. Germline lookup yields CDR1 MDHEN and CDR2 SYDVKM. V gave up 2 bases and J gave up 7 bases; unmatched junction bases: 9. The CDR3 consists of 15 residues. The CDR3 coding sequence is TGTGCCAGCAGTTTAGGCGGGAGCAATTCCCATACGCAGTATTTT. This gives the protein CASSLGGSNSHTQYF.

The rearrangement links TRBV4-2 to TRBJ1-5; D perhaps matches TRBD1 (5 bases). The CDR3 sequence is 16 residues long. V was trimmed by 0 bases and J by 4 bases, leaving 13 bases between them. The germline CDR1 and CDR2 sequences are LGHNA and YNFKEQ. CDR3 sequence reads: CASSQDIIGGNQPQHF. The CDR3 nucleotides read TGTGCCAGCAGCCAAGATATCATCGGGGGGAATCAGCCCCAGCATTTT.

This chain joins TRBV7-2 and TRBJ1-3; 9 positions match TRBD1. The CDR3 loop spans 15 amino acids. Trimming cost V 4 bases and J 4 bases; bases outside gene matches: 5. The V gene's germline CDR1 is SGHTA and CDR2 FQGNSA. CDR3 bases: TGTGCCAGCAGCTCGGCCGGGACAGGGGGAAACACCATATATTTT. It specifies CASSSAGTGGNTIYF.

V gene TRBV4-3 combines with J gene TRBJ1-3; tentative D call: TRBD1 (6 bases). CDR1 is LGHNA, CDR2 YSLEER, per germline. CDR3 length equals 16 residues. Trimming pared 0 bases from V and 3 bases from J, leaving 12 bases between. CDR3 amino acids: CASSQDRGAGGNTIYF. The CDR3, as DNA: TGCGCCAGCAGCCAAGATCGGGGGGCGGGTGGAAACACCATATATTTT.

This chain connects TRBV7-9 to TRBJ2-6; D is perhaps TRBD2 (5 bases). Trimming took off 7 bases at V and 1 base at J, with 8 bases between the two ends. Germline V lookup: CDR1 SEHNR, CDR2 FQNEAQ (reference sequence). The CDR3 sequence is 14 residues long. CDR3 coding DNA: TGTGCCAGCATCGGGGTATCTGGGGCCAACGTCCTGACTTTC. This sequence encodes CASIGVSGANVLTF.

This chain joins TRBV7-9 and TRBJ2-3; D is undetermined. V was shortened by 4 bases and J by 2 bases, with 13 bases between the two germline ends. The CDR3 length is 15 residues. Per germline, CDR1 SEHNR and CDR2 FQNEAQ (reference sequence). CDR3 nucleotides: TGTGCCAGCAGCTCCCAGGTCCTCCCCACAGATACGCAGTATTTT. Its translation: CASSSQVLPTDTQYF.